The 8 T cell receptor beta chains given below trace back to one sample, sequenced in a study of cytomegalovirus exposure and HLA in healthy donors. PCR involved 60 Vbeta and 13 Jbeta primers. The repertoire was sequenced with immunoSEQ multiplex PCR; TCRdb's copy has only in-frame clones and lacks some. The sample holds a few hundred thousand clones, over 75% seen once. The material sequenced was PBMCs. The receptor set was obtained from a woman aged 25-40 years in good health and CMV-seronegative.

This chain links TRBV5-4 with TRBJ2-1; D possibly corresponds to TRBD2 (6 bases). Trimming shortened V by 0 bases and J by 7 bases, and 14 bases separated the two germline ends. The CDR3 contains 15 residues. The V gene's germline CDR1 is SGHNT and CDR2 YYREEE (reference sequence). The CDR3: CASSLGGAQGNEQFF. The CDR3 region has the DNA TGTGCCAGCAGCTTGGGCGGGGCCCAGGGAAATGAGCAGTTCTTC. Variable domain in full (rest from reference TRBV5-4 and TRBJ2-1): ETGVTQSPTHLIKTRGQQVTLRCSSQSGHNTVSWYQQALGQGPQFIFQYYREEENGRGNFPPRFSGLQFPNYSSELNVNALELDDSALYLCASSLGGAQGNEQFFGPGTRLTVL.

The rearrangement joins TRBV5-1 to TRBJ2-1; TRBD1 matches 7 bases. Trimming cost V 4 bases and J 15 bases; bases outside gene matches: 16. The germline CDR1 and CDR2 sequences are SGHRS and YFSETQ. CDR3 length equals 14 residues. The CDR3 reads CASSPRDSVWKGFF. In nucleotides, the CDR3 is TGCGCCAGCAGCCCCCGGGACAGCGTCTGGAAGGGGTTCTTC.

The rearrangement joins TRBV30 to TRBJ2-2; 9 bases match TRBD1. Trimming removed 2 bases from V and 6 bases from J; junction bases left unmatched: 10. The CDR3 contains 16 residues. Germline values: CDR1 GTSNPN, CDR2 SVGIG (reference sequence). This CDR3 reads CAWSLNRGQVAGELFF. DNA for the CDR3: TGTGCCTGGAGTCTTAACAGGGGGCAAGTCGCCGGGGAGCTGTTTTTT.

This clone has a handful of counts. This rearrangement joins TRBV29-1 to TRBJ1-2; 7 bases are a match to TRBD1. V was clipped by 2 bases and J by 6 bases; unmatched bases: 3. Germline CDR1 reads SQVTM; CDR2 reads ANQGSEA. This CDR3 is 12 amino acids long. The CDR3, as DNA: TGCAGCGTTGAACAGGGGGAGGATGGCTACACCTTC. This codes for CSVEQGEDGYTF.

Here the CDR3 DNA reads TGTGCCAGCAGCCCCCTCAGGCGGGGTGACTATGGCTACACCTTC. Protein sequence: CASSPLRRGDYGYTF. This chain joins TRBV14 and TRBJ1-2, with D unclear. Germline V gene data show CDR1 as SGHDN and CDR2 as FVKESK. This CDR3 comprises 15 residues. Trimming took off 4 bases at V and 3 bases at J, with 15 bases between the two ends.

The V gene is TRBV2, the J gene TRBJ1-1; D uncertain. V was shortened by 8 bases and J by 7 bases, with 14 bases between the two germline ends. CDR1 is SNHLY, CDR2 FYNNEI, per germline. The CDR3 runs to 12 residues. The CDR3 spells CASQVGFNEAFF. CDR3 in DNA: TGTGCCAGCCAGGTGGGTTTCAATGAAGCTTTCTTT. Based on the CDR3 plus reference TRBV2 and TRBJ1-1, the full variable domain is EPEVTQTPSHQVTQMGQEVILRCVPISNHLYFYWYRQILGQKVEFLVSFYNNEISEKSEIFDDQFSVERPDGSNFTLKIRSTKLEDSAMYFCASQVGFNEAFFGQGTRLTVV.

This clone showed up just a few times. The chain couples TRBV9 to TRBJ1-5; D not certain. V lost 0 bases and J 5 bases, leaving 6 bases between the germline ends. This CDR3 is built from 13 residues. In germline, CDR1 is SGDLS, CDR2 YYNGEE. The chain's CDR3 is CASSVAFDQPQHF. The DNA of the CDR3 is TGTGCCAGCAGCGTAGCTTTCGATCAGCCCCAGCATTTT. Full variable domain (outside the CDR3, taken from reference TRBV9 and TRBJ1-5): DSGVTQTPKHLITATGQRVTLRCSPRSGDLSVYWYQQSLDQGLQFLIQYYNGEERAKGNILERFSAQQFPDLHSELNLSSLELGDSALYFCASSVAFDQPQHFGDGTRLSIL.

V and J are TRBV6-1 and TRBJ2-5; 8 bases fit TRBD1. The V segment lost 7 bases and the J segment 1 base; nucleotides outside the gene matches: 5. This CDR3 spans 14 amino acids. Germline V gene lookup returns CDR1 MNHNS and CDR2 SASEGT. The CDR3 region is CASNFQGAQETQYF. CDR3 bases: TGTGCCAGCAATTTCCAGGGGGCCCAAGAGACCCAGTACTTC.